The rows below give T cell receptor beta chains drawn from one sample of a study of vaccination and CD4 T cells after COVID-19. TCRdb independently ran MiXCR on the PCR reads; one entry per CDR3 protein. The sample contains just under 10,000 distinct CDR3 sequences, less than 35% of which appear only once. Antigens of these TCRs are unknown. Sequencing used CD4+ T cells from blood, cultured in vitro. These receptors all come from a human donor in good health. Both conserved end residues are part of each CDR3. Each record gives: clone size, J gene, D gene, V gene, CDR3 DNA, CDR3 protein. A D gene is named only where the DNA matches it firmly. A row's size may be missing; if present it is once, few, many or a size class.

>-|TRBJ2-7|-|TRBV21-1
TGTGCCAGCAGATCGTGGACTAGCGGGGCCTACGAGCAGTACTTC
CASRSWTSGAYEQYF
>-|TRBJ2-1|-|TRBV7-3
TGTGCCAGCAGCCCGAGCTCCTACAATGAGCAGTTCTTC
CASSPSSYNEQFF
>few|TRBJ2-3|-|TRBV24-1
TGTGCCACCAGTGATCCCCAGACCGGGCCGTATTTT
CATSDPQTGPYF
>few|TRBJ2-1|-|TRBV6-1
TGTGCCAGCAGTGATAGGCGACTCAATGAGCAGTTCTTC
CASSDRRLNEQFF
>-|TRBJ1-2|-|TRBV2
TGTGCCACCTCAGCCGGCTATGGCTACACCTTC
CATSAGYGYTF
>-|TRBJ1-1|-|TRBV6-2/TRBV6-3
TGTGCCAGCAGTTACTACAACAGGAACACTGAAGCTTTCTTT
CASSYYNRNTEAFF
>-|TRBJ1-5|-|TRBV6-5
TGTGCCAGCAGTTACTCCCTCCAGGGCTATAGCAATCAGCCCCAGCATTTT
CASSYSLQGYSNQPQHF
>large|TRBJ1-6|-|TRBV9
TGTGCCAGCAGCGCACAGCTCACCTATAATTCACCCCTCCACTTT
CASSAQLTYNSPLHF
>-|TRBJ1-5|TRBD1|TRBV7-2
TGTGCCAGCAGCCCTACAGGGGGCAATCAGCCCCGGCATTTT
CASSPTGGNQPRHF
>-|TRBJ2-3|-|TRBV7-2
TGTGCCAGCAGCTTCTCGACACAAGATACGCAGTATTTT
CASSFSTQDTQYF
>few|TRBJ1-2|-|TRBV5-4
TGTGCCAGCAGCTCCCCGCCGGGAGCGGAGAATGGCTACACCTTC
CASSSPPGAENGYTF
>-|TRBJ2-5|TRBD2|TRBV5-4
TGTGCCAGCAGCGCCGGGAGGATTCAAGAGACCCAGTACTTC
CASSAGRIQETQYF
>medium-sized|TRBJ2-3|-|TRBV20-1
TGCAGTGCTAGGTTAGGAGGCAGCACAGATACGCAGTATTTT
CSARLGGSTDTQYF
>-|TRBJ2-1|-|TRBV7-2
TGTGCCAGCAGCTTAGGGGGGCGGACTAGTAGGAATGAGCAGTTCTTC
CASSLGGRTSRNEQFF
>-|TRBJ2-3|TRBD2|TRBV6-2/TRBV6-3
TGTGCCAGCAGTTACGGGCTAGCGGGAGTGACAGATACGCAGTATTTT
CASSYGLAGVTDTQYF
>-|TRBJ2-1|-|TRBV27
TGTGCCAGCAGTCTGTCCCTCGGCGGTGCCTCCTACAATGAGCAGTTCTTC
CASSLSLGGASYNEQFF
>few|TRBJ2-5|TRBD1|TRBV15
TGTGCCACCAGCAGCGGACAGGGAGGAGAGACCCAGTACTTC
CATSSGQGGETQYF
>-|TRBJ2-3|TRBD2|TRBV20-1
TGCAGTGCAACCGGGACTAGCCCGGCCCCCGGCACAGATACGCAGTATTTT
CSATGTSPAPGTDTQYF
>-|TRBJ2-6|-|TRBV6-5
TGTGCCAGCAGTTACTCATTTACTGGGGCCAACGTCCTGACTTTC
CASSYSFTGANVLTF